In this sample, the clone carrying this TCR beta chain turned up many times. The antigen remains undetermined. Time point here: longitudinal time-point 3. Libraries used 2 million unsorted PBMCs kept frozen in RNAlater. The data were obtained in a study of neurological immune-mediated disorders. The study's findings and limits: Expanded clones shared no identical CDR3 amino acid sequences across subjects, which suggested private TCR-beta repertoires in all groups.

The germline V gene has CDR1 SGHRS and CDR2 YFSETQ. This CDR3 is 14 amino acids long. The V and J ends lost 1 base and 4 bases respectively, with 11 bases between them. 5'RACE with 10-nucleotide random UMIs generated the cDNA. Every sequencing run generated over 190 million TCR-beta sequences from 15-18 subjects. MiXCR, applied by TCRdb to the 5' RACE reads, yields one record per CDR3 protein. Of under 100,000 distinct CDR3 sequences detected, roughly 4.5% appear once; the ten largest clones hold 4.5% to 6%. V gene TRBV5-1 combines with J gene TRBJ1-2; possibly TRBD1 for D (6 bases). The specimen was PBMCs. This clonotype was sampled from a woman aged 60-70 years with multiple sclerosis. CDR3 nucleotide sequence: TGCGCCAGCAGCTTGAGACAGGATACCTATGGCTACACCTTC. It codes for CASSLRQDTYGYTF.